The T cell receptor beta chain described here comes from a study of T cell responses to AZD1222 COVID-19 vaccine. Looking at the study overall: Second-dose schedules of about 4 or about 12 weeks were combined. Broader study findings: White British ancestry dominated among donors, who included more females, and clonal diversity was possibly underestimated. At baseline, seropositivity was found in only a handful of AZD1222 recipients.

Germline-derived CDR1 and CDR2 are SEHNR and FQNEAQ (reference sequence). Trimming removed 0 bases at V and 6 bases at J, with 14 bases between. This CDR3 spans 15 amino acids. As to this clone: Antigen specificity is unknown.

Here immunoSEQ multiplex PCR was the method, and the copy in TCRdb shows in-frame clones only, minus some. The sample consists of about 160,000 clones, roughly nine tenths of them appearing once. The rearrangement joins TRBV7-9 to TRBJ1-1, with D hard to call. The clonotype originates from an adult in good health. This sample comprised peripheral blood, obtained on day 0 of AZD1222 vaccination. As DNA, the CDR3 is TGTGCCAGCAGCTTAGCAGGCGCAGTATTCTCTGAAGCTTTCTTT. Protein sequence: CASSLAGAVFSEAFF.